The 24 T cell receptor beta chains in this list originate from one sample, sequenced in a study of OX40 agonist ivuxolimab in advanced cancers. The table came from immunoSEQ multiplex PCR; TCRdb's copy has only in-frame clones and leaves some out. Here the sample spans just over 50,000 clones, 88% being singletons. The source material was CD4+ or CD8+ T cells sorted from blood, sampled in a trial of the OX40 agonist ivuxolimab. The source of these receptors is an adult with an advanced solid tumor such as melanoma, head and neck, liver or kidney cancer.

The chain is built from TRBV2 and TRBJ2-5; tentative D call: TRBD2 (5 bases). Per germline, CDR1 SNHLY and CDR2 FYNNEI. Trimming stripped 8 bases from V and 5 bases from J, with 9 bases between. This CDR3 is built from 11 residues. Here the CDR3 reads CASLLVETQYF. In DNA form, the CDR3 reads TGTGCCAGCCTACTAGTGGAGACCCAGTACTTC.

This clone rates as medium-sized. The rearrangement joins TRBV11-3 to TRBJ1-3; TRBD1 might be the D (5 bases). This CDR3 has 14 amino acids. In germline, CDR1 is SGHNT, CDR2 YENEEA. Trimming removed 4 bases at V and 0 bases at J, with 7 bases between. The chain's CDR3 is CASSSDSSGNTIYF. CDR3 nucleotides: TGTGCCAGCAGCTCCGACAGCTCTGGAAACACCATATATTTT.

The CDR3, as DNA: TGTGCCAGCAGACCCGACAGGGTTGGCTATGGCTACACCTTC. It translates to CASRPDRVGYGYTF. This rearrangement joins TRBV5-4 to TRBJ1-2, with 7 bases that match TRBD1. Germline trimming cut 5 bases from V and 4 bases from J; bases unmatched to any gene: 8. Germline V gene data show CDR1 as SGHNT and CDR2 as YYREEE (reference sequence). The CDR3 sequence is 14 residues long.

This clone has more than one count but fewer than ten. The genes are TRBV2 and TRBJ2-7; no clear D. The V gene's germline CDR1 is SNHLY and CDR2 FYNNEI. V was pared by 2 bases and J by 2 bases, with 10 bases between. There are 14 residues in the CDR3. This CDR3 is CASSELPGPYEQYF. In nucleotides, the CDR3 is TGTGCCAGCAGTGAACTCCCTGGGCCCTACGAGCAGTACTTC.

This clone was observed a handful of times. The genes are TRBV14 and TRBJ1-5; 7 bases map to TRBD1. V was pared by 4 bases and J by 3 bases, with 3 bases of the junction left unmatched. The CDR3 is 14 amino acids. Germline V CDR1 and CDR2: SGHDN, FVKESK. This CDR3 is CASSPGGHNQPQHF. CDR3 bases: TGTGCCAGCAGCCCAGGGGGTCACAATCAGCCCCAGCATTTT.

This clone appeared a single time. The chain has TRBV2 and TRBJ1-5; 9 bases align to TRBD1. Unmatched junction bases numbered 2, after V lost 6 bases and J lost 5 bases. This CDR3 spans 13 amino acids. Germline V lookup: CDR1 SNHLY, CDR2 FYNNEI. CDR3 nucleotides: TGTGCCAGCAGAAGGACAGGGGATCAGCCCCAGCATTTT. Translated: CASRRTGDQPQHF.

The chain combines TRBV7-6 with TRBJ1-3; D is unclear. This CDR3 spans 16 amino acids. The germline V and J ends were trimmed by 1 base and 0 bases, with 10 bases remaining between them. In germline, CDR1 is SGHVS, CDR2 FNYEAQ. The CDR3 DNA reads as TGTGCCAGCAGCTTAGGGCAGACCTTCTCTGGAAACACCATATATTTT. Translating it yields CASSLGQTFSGNTIYF.

This sequence joins TRBV6-5 and TRBJ1-1; D unclear. This CDR3 contains 13 residues. Trimming removed 2 bases from V and 3 bases from J, with 7 bases in between. Germline V gives CDR1 MNHEY, CDR2 SVGAGI. CDR3 bases: TGTGCCAGCAGTTACAGGAAGGACACTGAAGCTTTCTTT. This gives the protein CASSYRKDTEAFF.

This chain connects TRBV11-3 to TRBJ1-2; D remains unclear. Germline lookup yields CDR1 SGHNT and CDR2 YENEEA. Trimming took 0 bases from V and 3 from J, leaving 14 bases between them. The length of the CDR3 is 16 residues. CDR3 in amino acids: CASSLDYGNPHYGYTF. The CDR3 DNA reads as TGTGCCAGCAGCTTAGATTACGGTAACCCACACTATGGCTACACCTTC.

The chain combines TRBV28 with TRBJ1-4; D gene unclear. The germline gives CDR1 MDHEN, CDR2 SYDVKM. The CDR3 has 14 residues. Trimming took off 5 bases at V and 5 bases at J, with 12 bases between the two ends. CDR3 DNA sequence: TGTGCCAGCAGTACACACCCAATCAATGAAAAACTGTTTTTT. This encodes CASSTHPINEKLFF.

This clone was seen a single time. At one boundary the junction diverges from the germline segment, which might be a read error. The chain uses TRBV2 and TRBJ2-7; 9 bases are a match to TRBD1. CDR3 length: 13 amino acids. Germline loops: CDR1 SNHLY, CDR2 FYNNEI. Here the CDR3 reads CASRGDRDYDQYF. DNA of the CDR3: TGTGCCAGCAGGGGGGACAGGGACTACGATCAGTACTTC.

This rearrangement joins TRBV5-6 to TRBJ1-4; D not certain. CDR1 is SGHDT, CDR2 YYEEEE, per germline. V lost 1 base, J lost 7 bases, and 11 bases lay in between. The CDR3 length is 14 residues. CDR3 in amino acids: CASSLTGLGEKLFF. CDR3 nucleotides: TGTGCCAGCAGCTTGACGGGCCTTGGTGAAAAACTGTTTTTT.

This chain links TRBV7-9 with TRBJ1-2; 9 bases line up with TRBD1. Per the germline V gene, CDR1 is SEHNR and CDR2 is FQNEAQ (reference sequence). The CDR3 has 15 residues. Losses at the gene ends were 8 bases for V and 3 bases for J; bases not matched to a gene: 10. CDR3 bases: TGTGCCAGCCAAAGGGAACAGGGGGCGCACTATGGCTACACCTTC. This encodes CASQREQGAHYGYTF.

The chain joins TRBV27 to TRBJ2-1; 12 bases match TRBD2. V trimming: 5 bases; J trimming: 5 bases; junction bases outside the gene matches: 7. The CDR3 contains 16 residues. CDR1 is MNHEY and CDR2 is SMNVEV in the germline V gene (reference sequence). CDR3: CASSRPRTSGDNEQFF. The CDR3 region has the DNA TGTGCCAGCAGTCGTCCCCGGACTAGCGGGGACAATGAGCAGTTCTTC.

This chain joins TRBV7-2 and TRBJ2-2, with D perhaps assigned TRBD1 or TRBD2 (5 bases each). CDR1 is SGHTA, CDR2 FQGNSA, per germline. This CDR3 region has 13 residues. Between the trimmed V and J ends, which lost 2 bases and 6 bases, there was a span of 7 bases. The CDR3: CASSLWGSGELFF. The CDR3 DNA is TGTGCCAGCAGCTTATGGGGGTCCGGGGAGCTGTTTTTT.

V usage is TRBV6-1 and J usage is TRBJ2-7; 7 nucleotides match TRBD1. J was trimmed by 3 bases and V by 6 bases; bases with no gene match: 5. Germline CDR1 reads MNHNS; CDR2 reads SASEGT. This CDR3 is built from 13 residues. The CDR3 DNA follows: TGTGCCAGCAGCCGACAGGGAGACTACGAGCAGTACTTC. Translated: CASSRQGDYEQYF.

The chain recombines TRBV29-1 with TRBJ1-2; D gene ambiguous. Per the germline V gene, CDR1 is SQVTM and CDR2 is ANQGSEA. V lost 7 bases and J 6 bases, leaving 6 bases between the germline ends. This CDR3 comprises 9 residues. CDR3 DNA: TGCAGCGCAGGAGATGGCTACACCTTC. It specifies CSAGDGYTF.

This chain joins TRBV5-8 and TRBJ2-1; 7 bases are shared with TRBD1. Per the germline V gene, CDR1 is SGHTS and CDR2 is YDEGEE. V was pared by 3 bases and J by 7 bases, with 4 bases of the junction left unmatched. The CDR3 runs to 13 residues. The CDR3 sequence is CASSSHRGNEQFF. The CDR3 nucleotides are TGTGCCAGCAGCTCACACAGGGGTAATGAGCAGTTCTTC. The entire variable domain, with the rest obtained from reference TRBV5-8 and TRBJ2-1, is as follows: EAGVTQSPTHLIKTRGQQATLRCSPISGHTSVYWYQQALGLGLQFLLWYDEGEERNRGNFPPRFSGRQFPNYSSELNVNALELEDSALYLCASSSHRGNEQFFGPGTRLTVL.

The table lists this clone with a few counts. The chain carries TRBV7-2 and TRBJ2-2; a weak D match, TRBD2 (5 bases). Deletions cut 5 bases from V and 1 base from J, with 5 bases between. The V gene's germline CDR1 is SGHTA and CDR2 FQGNSA. This CDR3 has 13 residues. The DNA for the CDR3 is TGTGCCAGCAGCACTAGGAACACCGGGGAGCTGTTTTTT. It codes for CASSTRNTGELFF.

This clone has only one observation. The chain carries TRBV11-2 and TRBJ2-5; D is undetermined. V shed 2 bases and J shed 5 bases, with 15 bases lying between them. This CDR3 comprises 15 residues. Germline loops: CDR1 SGHAT, CDR2 FQNNGV. CDR3 in amino acids: CASSLSSGVRETQYF. In DNA form, the CDR3 reads TGTGCCAGCAGCTTATCGAGTGGGGTCAGGGAGACCCAGTACTTC.

V usage is TRBV5-6 and J usage is TRBJ2-3, with 10 bases that match TRBD2. The CDR3 runs to 17 residues. The junction had 11 bases not matched to a gene; V was cut back by 1 base and J by 6 bases. Germline CDR1 is SGHDT and CDR2 is YYEEEE. This chain's CDR3 is CASSLRASGGLVDTQYF. The CDR3 DNA reads as TGTGCCAGCAGCTTGAGGGCTAGCGGGGGCCTGGTGGATACGCAGTATTTT.

The chain recombines TRBV5-5 with TRBJ1-5; D gene uncertain. V lost 2 bases and J lost 3, with 3 bases in between. The CDR3 runs 12 residues. Germline V gene sequence: CDR1 SGHKS, CDR2 YYEKEE (reference sequence). The CDR3 spells CASSFPNQPQHF. CDR3 DNA: TGTGCCAGCAGCTTTCCCAATCAGCCCCAGCATTTT.

Comments on this clone: Other DNA sequences in this sample translate to the same CDR3. J is TRBJ2-7 and V is TRBV18; D may match TRBD1 or TRBD2 (5 bases each). V was clipped by 2 bases and J by 6 bases, with 5 bases between them. Germline V gene sequence: CDR1 KGHSH, CDR2 LQKENI. The CDR3 length is 11 residues. CDR3 DNA: TGTGCCAGCTCACCAGGGGGCGAGCAGTACTTC. Residues: CASSPGGEQYF.

The chain links TRBV9 to TRBJ2-2; 9 nucleotides line up with TRBD2. The germline V gene has CDR1 SGDLS and CDR2 YYNGEE. V shed 3 bases and J 6 bases; nucleotides not matched to a gene: 3. The CDR3 is made up of 14 amino acids. In DNA, the CDR3 is TGTGCCAGCAGCGGATTAGCGGGAGCCGGGGAGCTGTTTTTT. It translates to CASSGLAGAGELFF.